One sample yielded the 12 T cell receptor beta chains listed below, sequenced in a study of blood T cell repertoires in COVID-19 (TCRdb year 2020). Preparation of the library involved the immunoSEQ multiplex PCR assay. TCRdb limited this immuneACCESS table to in-frame rearrangements with V and J called. A share of clones is missing; checked studies link under half to unresolved V genes, and the rest is unexplained. The sample includes a few hundred thousand clones, with about 90% observed a single time. The top ten hold less than 2% of the sample. The specimen sequenced was peripheral blood. Source of these receptors: a woman in her twenties or thirties with COVID-19, enrolled during active disease.

This chain links TRBV30 with TRBJ1-6, with D unresolved. The V gene's germline CDR1 is GTSNPN and CDR2 SVGIG (reference sequence). CDR3 length equals 14 residues. The V end lost 2 bases, the J end lost 5 bases, and 10 bases lay between the germline ends. The CDR3 DNA sequence: TGTGCCTGGAGTATAACAGACAATAATTCACCCCTCCACTTT. Translation gives CAWSITDNNSPLHF. Combining the CDR3 with reference TRBV30 and TRBJ1-6 gives the whole variable domain SQTIHQWPATLVQPVGSPLSLECTVEGTSNPNLYWYRQAAGRGLQLLFYSVGIGQISSEVPQNLSASRPQDRQFILSSKKLLLSDSGFYLCAWSITDNNSPLHFGNGTRLTVT.

The chain links TRBV9 to TRBJ2-1; D not resolved. Germline V gives CDR1 SGDLS, CDR2 YYNGEE. This CDR3 is 14 amino acids long. V lost 4 bases and J 5 bases, leaving 13 bases between the germline ends. DNA of the CDR3: TGTGCCAGCAGCTTAGGGTACAGCAACAATGAGCAGTTCTTC. Protein sequence: CASSLGYSNNEQFF.

The gene calls are TRBV11-2 and TRBJ2-7, with 9 bases identical to TRBD1. The CDR3 runs 15 residues. The trim removed 3 bases at V and 3 bases at J, leaving 6 bases unmatched. Germline CDR1 and CDR2: SGHAT and FQNNGV. The CDR3 region is CASSLGWGQGYEQYV. The CDR3 coding sequence is TGTGCCAGCAGCTTGGGCTGGGGACAGGGCTACGAGCAGTACGTC.

The rearrangement uses TRBV18 and TRBJ1-1; 8 bases line up with TRBD1. Unmatched junction bases numbered 2, after V lost 2 bases and J lost 3 bases. This CDR3 contains 14 residues. Per the germline V gene, CDR1 is KGHSH and CDR2 is LQKENI. The CDR3 loop reads CASSPSQGDTEAFF. CDR3 nucleotide sequence: TGTGCCAGCTCACCATCACAGGGGGACACTGAAGCTTTCTTT.

The chain carries TRBV6-1 and TRBJ1-1; maybe TRBD1 (5 bases). The CDR3 length is 15 residues. The V gene lost 2 bases and the J gene lost 1 base, with 11 bases spanning the gap. Germline V gene sequence: CDR1 MNHNS, CDR2 SASEGT. CDR3 loop: CASSEWGRPNTEAFF. CDR3 bases: TGTGCCAGCAGTGAATGGGGCAGACCGAACACTGAAGCTTTCTTT.

This clone was seen more than once but under ten times. V gene TRBV3-1 (or the pseudogene TRBV3-2) combines with J gene TRBJ2-1; possibly TRBD2 for D (6 bases). V was cut by 4 bases and J by 7 bases, with 14 bases left in between. Per germline, CDR1 LGHDT and CDR2 YNNKEL (reference sequence). This CDR3 spans 14 amino acids. As DNA, the CDR3 is TGTGCCAGCAGCCGAGCGGCGGGGTTTAATGAGCAGTTCTTC. Translation gives CASSRAAGFNEQFF.

DNA for the CDR3: TGTGCCAGCAGTCCTCAGGACAGGGTCGGCACAGATACGCAGTATTTT. Protein sequence: CASSPQDRVGTDTQYF. V usage is TRBV6-4 and J usage is TRBJ2-3, with 8 nucleotides matching TRBD1. Trimming removed 5 bases from V and 1 base from J; junction bases left unmatched: 8. There are 16 residues in the CDR3. Germline loops: CDR1 MRHNA, CDR2 SNTAGT.

The J gene is TRBJ1-1, the V gene TRBV4-1, with 7 nucleotides matching TRBD1. With 4 bases clipped from V and 0 bases from J, the junction kept 14 bases outside the gene matches. The CDR3 contains 18 residues. CDR1 and CDR2 (germline): MGHRA, YSYEKL. The CDR3 region is CASSRTGTALLMNTEAFF. In DNA form, the CDR3 reads TGCGCCAGCAGCCGCACCGGGACAGCGCTCCTCATGAACACTGAAGCTTTCTTT.

On this clone itself: One end of the junction varies from germline; a read error may be responsible. J is TRBJ2-3 and V is TRBV7-2, with TRBD2 matching over 10 bases. CDR3 length: 13 amino acids. Germline assignment: CDR1 SGHTA and CDR2 FQGNSA. The CDR3, as DNA: TGTGCCAGCAGCTTCTTCCCTAGCGGGGGTGATAGTTTT. Its protein product is CASSFFPSGGDSF.

This clone was recorded only once. This sequence joins TRBV4-1 and TRBJ1-6, with a possible D match to TRBD1 (6 bases). Germline V lookup: CDR1 MGHRA, CDR2 YSYEKL. V lost 6 bases and J 3 bases, leaving 21 bases between the germline ends. The CDR3 is made up of 18 amino acids. CDR3 nucleotide sequence: TGCGCCAGCAGTCCAAAGAACAGGGAGAGGGGCTATAATTCACCCCTCCACTTT. Encoded protein: CASSPKNRERGYNSPLHF.

The rearrangement links TRBV9 to TRBJ1-5, with TRBD1 matching over 9 bases. This CDR3 has 16 residues. Looked up from germline, CDR1 is SGDLS and CDR2 is YYNGEE. V trimming: 0 bases; J trimming: 2 bases; junction bases outside the gene matches: 3. CDR3 loop: CASSVVRDRGNQPQHF. CDR3 in DNA: TGTGCCAGCAGCGTAGTGAGGGACAGGGGCAATCAGCCCCAGCATTTT.

The chain recombines TRBV4-3 with TRBJ2-3, with 14 bases identical to TRBD2. The germline gives CDR1 LGHNA, CDR2 YSLEER. The junction had 8 bases not matched to a gene; V was cut back by 2 bases and J by 1 base. This CDR3 region has 19 residues. DNA of the CDR3: TGCGCCAGCAGCCAATCCCCGGGACTAGCGGGGGAGGGCACAGATACGCAGTATTTT. Protein product: CASSQSPGLAGEGTDTQYF.